These 3 T cell receptor beta chains originate from one sample sequenced in a study of sequential checkpoint blockade in melanoma. Documented treatment: randomized to nivolumab then ipilimumab (arm A) or the reverse (arm B). Sequencing used immunoSEQ multiplex PCR; TCRdb keeps in-frame clones, though not all of them. Of tens of thousands of clones listed, roughly a third are singletons. The sequencing used tumor tissue (inferred from file names), collected from a patient given nivolumab and ipilimumab in sequence. The receptors were gathered from a human donor with melanoma.

This clone was recorded at least ten times. The chain uses TRBV11-3 and TRBJ1-6; 7 positions match TRBD1. The CDR3 has 17 residues. The J segment lost 6 bases and the V segment lost 5 bases, leaving 13 bases of the junction unmatched. Germline-derived CDR1 and CDR2 are SGHNT and YENEEA. The CDR3 sequence: CASSMMTGTRLNSPLHF. The CDR3 DNA reads TGTGCCAGCAGCATGATGACAGGGACCCGACTTAATTCACCCCTCCACTTT. Drawing the rest from reference TRBV11-3 and TRBJ1-6, the complete variable domain is EAGVVQSPRYKIIEKKQPVAFWCNPISGHNTLYWYLQNLGQGPELLIRYENEEAVDDSQLPKDRFSAERLKGVDSTLKIQPAELGDSAVYLCASSMMTGTRLNSPLHFGNGTRLTVT.

The chain links TRBV7-6 to TRBJ2-3; 8 bases are a match to TRBD1. Germline CDR1 is SGHVS and CDR2 is FNYEAQ. V was pared by 2 bases and J by 3 bases, with 7 bases of the junction left unmatched. The CDR3 runs 16 residues. CDR3 sequence (DNA): TGTGCCAGCAGCTTATCGGCAGGGGGCGGTACAGATACGCAGTATTTT. It translates to CASSLSAGGGTDTQYF.

The rearrangement links TRBV5-1 to TRBJ2-1; the D gene is possibly TRBD1 (6 bases). CDR3 length equals 14 residues. Per germline, CDR1 SGHRS and CDR2 YFSETQ. Deletions cut 2 bases from V and 5 bases from J, with 11 bases between. The CDR3 here is CASSFWTADNEQFF. The CDR3 nucleotides are TGCGCCAGCAGCTTTTGGACAGCCGACAATGAGCAGTTCTTC.